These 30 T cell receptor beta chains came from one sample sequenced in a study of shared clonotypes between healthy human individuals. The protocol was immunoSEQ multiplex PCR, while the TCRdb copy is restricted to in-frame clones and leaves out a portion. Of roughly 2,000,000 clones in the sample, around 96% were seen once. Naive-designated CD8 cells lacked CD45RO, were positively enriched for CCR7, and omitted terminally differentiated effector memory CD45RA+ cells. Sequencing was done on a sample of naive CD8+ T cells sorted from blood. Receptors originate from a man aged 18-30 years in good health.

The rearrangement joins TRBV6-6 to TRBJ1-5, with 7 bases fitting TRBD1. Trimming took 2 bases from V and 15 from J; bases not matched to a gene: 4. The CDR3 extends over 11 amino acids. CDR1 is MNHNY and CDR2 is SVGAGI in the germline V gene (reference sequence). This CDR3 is CASSYGDRGHF. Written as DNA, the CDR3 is TGTGCCAGCAGTTACGGGGACAGAGGGCATTTT.

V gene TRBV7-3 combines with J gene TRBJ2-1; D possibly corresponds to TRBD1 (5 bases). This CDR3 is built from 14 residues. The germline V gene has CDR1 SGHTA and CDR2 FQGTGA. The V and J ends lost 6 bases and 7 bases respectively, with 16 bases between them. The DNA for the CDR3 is TGTGCCAGCAGTTTCTTGCCAGGGATGAATGAGCAGTTCTTC. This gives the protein CASSFLPGMNEQFF. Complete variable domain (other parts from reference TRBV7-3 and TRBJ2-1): GAGVSQTPSNKVTEKGKYVELRCDPISGHTALYWYRQSLGQGPEFLIYFQGTGAADDSGLPNDRFFAVRPEGSVSTLKIQRTERGDSAVYLCASSFLPGMNEQFFGPGTRLTVL.

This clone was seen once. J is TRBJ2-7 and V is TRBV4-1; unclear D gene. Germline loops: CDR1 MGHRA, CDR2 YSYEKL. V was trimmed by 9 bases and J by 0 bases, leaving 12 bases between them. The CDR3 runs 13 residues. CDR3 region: CASAVSNSYEQYF. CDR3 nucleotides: TGCGCCAGTGCAGTCTCCAACTCCTACGAGCAGTACTTC.

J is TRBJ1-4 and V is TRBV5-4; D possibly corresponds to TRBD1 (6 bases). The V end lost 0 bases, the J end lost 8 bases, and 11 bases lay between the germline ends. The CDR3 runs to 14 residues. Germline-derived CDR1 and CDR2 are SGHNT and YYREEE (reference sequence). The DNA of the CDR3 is TGTGCCAGCAGCTTGGTCCCCCAGGGGGAAAAACTGTTTTTT. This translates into CASSLVPQGEKLFF. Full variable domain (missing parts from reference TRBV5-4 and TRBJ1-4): ETGVTQSPTHLIKTRGQQVTLRCSSQSGHNTVSWYQQALGQGPQFIFQYYREEENGRGNFPPRFSGLQFPNYSSELNVNALELDDSALYLCASSLVPQGEKLFFGSGTQLSVL.

CDR3 coding DNA: TGTGCCATCAGTGAGACCATGAACACTGAAGCTTTCTTT. Amino acid sequence: CAISETMNTEAFF. V is TRBV10-3 and J is TRBJ1-1; D gene ambiguous. CDR3 length equals 13 residues. Germline V gene sequence: CDR1 ENHRY, CDR2 SYGVKD. V lost 2 bases and J 0 bases, leaving 4 bases between the germline ends.

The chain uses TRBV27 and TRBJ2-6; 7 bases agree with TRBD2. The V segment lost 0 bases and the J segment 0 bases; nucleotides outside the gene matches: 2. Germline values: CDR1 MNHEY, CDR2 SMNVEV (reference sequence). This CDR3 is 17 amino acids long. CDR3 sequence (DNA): TGTGCCAGCAGTTTATCGGGGAGGGCCTCTGGGGCCAACGTCCTGACTTTC. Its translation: CASSLSGRASGANVLTF.

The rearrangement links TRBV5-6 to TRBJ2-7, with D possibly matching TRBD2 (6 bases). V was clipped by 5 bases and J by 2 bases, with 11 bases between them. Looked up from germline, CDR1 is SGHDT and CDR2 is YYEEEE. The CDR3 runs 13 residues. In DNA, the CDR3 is TGTGCCAGCAGGCGGGGTAGCGCCTACGAGCAGTACTTC. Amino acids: CASRRGSAYEQYF.

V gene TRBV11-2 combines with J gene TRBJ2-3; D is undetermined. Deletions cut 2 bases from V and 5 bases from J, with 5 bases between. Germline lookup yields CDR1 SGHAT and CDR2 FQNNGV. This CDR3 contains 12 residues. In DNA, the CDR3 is TGTGCCAGCAGCTTACGGGTAGATACGCAGTATTTT. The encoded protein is CASSLRVDTQYF.

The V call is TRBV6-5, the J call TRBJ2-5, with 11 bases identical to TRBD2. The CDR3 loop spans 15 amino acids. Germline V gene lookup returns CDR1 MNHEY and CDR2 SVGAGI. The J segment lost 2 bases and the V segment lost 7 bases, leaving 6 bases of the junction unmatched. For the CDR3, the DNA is TGTGCCAGCACTCCGACTAGCGGGGTTCAAGAGACCCAGTACTTC. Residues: CASTPTSGVQETQYF.

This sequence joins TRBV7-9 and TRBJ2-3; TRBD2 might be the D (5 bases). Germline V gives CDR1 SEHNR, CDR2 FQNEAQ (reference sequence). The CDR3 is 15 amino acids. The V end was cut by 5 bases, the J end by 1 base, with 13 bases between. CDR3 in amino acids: CASSQPSKGTDTQYF. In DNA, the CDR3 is TGTGCCAGCAGCCAGCCTAGCAAGGGCACAGATACGCAGTATTTT.

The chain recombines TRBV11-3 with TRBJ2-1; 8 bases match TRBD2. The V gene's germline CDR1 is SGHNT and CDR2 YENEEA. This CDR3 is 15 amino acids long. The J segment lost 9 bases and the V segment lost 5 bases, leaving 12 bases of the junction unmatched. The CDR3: CASSPTAGAFSEQFF. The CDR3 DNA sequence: TGTGCCAGCAGCCCTACAGCGGGAGCTTTCAGTGAGCAGTTCTTC.

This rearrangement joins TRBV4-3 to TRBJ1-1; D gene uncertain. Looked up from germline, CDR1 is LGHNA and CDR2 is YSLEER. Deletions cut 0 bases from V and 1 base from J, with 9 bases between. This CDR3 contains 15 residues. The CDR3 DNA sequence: TGCGCCAGCAGCCAAGATGGGGTTGGGAACACTGAAGCTTTCTTT. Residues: CASSQDGVGNTEAFF.

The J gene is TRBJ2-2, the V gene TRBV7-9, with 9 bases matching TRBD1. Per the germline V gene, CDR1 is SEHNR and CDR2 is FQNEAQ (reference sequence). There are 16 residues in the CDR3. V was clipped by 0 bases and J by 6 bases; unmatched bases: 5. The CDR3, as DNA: TGTGCCAGCAGCTTAGCGGACAGGGGCGGTGCCGGGGAGCTGTTTTTT. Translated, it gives CASSLADRGGAGELFF.

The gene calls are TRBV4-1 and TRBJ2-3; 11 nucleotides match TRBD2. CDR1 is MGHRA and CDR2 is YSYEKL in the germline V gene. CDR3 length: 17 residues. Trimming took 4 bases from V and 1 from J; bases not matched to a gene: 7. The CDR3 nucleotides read TGCGCCAGCAGCCGAGAAGAGACTAGCGGGGGCACAGATACGCAGTATTTT. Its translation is CASSREETSGGTDTQYF.

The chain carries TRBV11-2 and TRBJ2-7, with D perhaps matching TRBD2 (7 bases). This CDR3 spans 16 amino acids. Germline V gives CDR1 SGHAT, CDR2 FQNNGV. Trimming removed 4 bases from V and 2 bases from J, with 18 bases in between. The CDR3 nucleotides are TGTGCCAGCAGCTCCTTCGCGGGGGACACGACCTACGAGCAGTACTTC. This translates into CASSSFAGDTTYEQYF.

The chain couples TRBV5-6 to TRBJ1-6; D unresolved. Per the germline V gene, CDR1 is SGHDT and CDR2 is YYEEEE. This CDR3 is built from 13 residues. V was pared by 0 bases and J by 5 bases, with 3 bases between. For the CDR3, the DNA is TGTGCCAGCAGCTTGGTCGATAATTCACCCCTCCACTTT. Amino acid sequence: CASSLVDNSPLHF.

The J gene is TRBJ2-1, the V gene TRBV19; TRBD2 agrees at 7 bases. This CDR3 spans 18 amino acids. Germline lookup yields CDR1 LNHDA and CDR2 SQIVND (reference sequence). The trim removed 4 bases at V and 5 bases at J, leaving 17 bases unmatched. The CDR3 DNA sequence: TGTGCCAGTAGTACCTATGGGGGAGGGGAGGGCCGCCACAATGAGCAGTTCTTC. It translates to CASSTYGGGEGRHNEQFF. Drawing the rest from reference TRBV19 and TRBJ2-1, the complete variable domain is DGGITQSPKYLFRKEGQNVTLSCEQNLNHDAMYWYRQDPGQGLRLIYYSQIVNDFQKGDIAEGYSVSREKKESFPLTVTSAQKNPTAFYLCASSTYGGGEGRHNEQFFGPGTRLTVL.

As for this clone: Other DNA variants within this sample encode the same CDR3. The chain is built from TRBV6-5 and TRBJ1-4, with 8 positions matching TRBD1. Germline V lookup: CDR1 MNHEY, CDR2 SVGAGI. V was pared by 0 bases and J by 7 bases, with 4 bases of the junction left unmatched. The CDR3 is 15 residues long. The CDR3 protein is CASSYSRTGREKLFF. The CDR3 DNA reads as TGTGCCAGCAGTTACTCGCGGACAGGGCGTGAAAAACTGTTTTTT.

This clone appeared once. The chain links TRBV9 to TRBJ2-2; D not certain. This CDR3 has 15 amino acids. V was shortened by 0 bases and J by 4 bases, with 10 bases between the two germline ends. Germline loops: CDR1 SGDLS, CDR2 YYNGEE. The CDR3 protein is CASSVVSSGTGELFF. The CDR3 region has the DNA TGTGCCAGCAGCGTAGTCTCATCGGGCACCGGGGAGCTGTTTTTT.

The CDR3 region is CASSGLTDKGTDTQYF. CDR3 DNA: TGTGCCAGCAGTGGATTGACGGACAAAGGGACAGATACGCAGTATTTT. The chain links TRBV25-1 to TRBJ2-3; tentative D call: TRBD1 (5 bases). The CDR3 contains 16 residues. Trimming took 4 bases from V and 3 from J, leaving 17 bases between them. CDR1 and CDR2 (germline): MGHDK, SYGVNS.

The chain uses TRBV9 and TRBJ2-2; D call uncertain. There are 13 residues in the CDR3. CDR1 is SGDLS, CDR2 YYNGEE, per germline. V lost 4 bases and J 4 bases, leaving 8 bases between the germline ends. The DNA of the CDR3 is TGTGCCAGCAGCTTTAGTGGCACCGGGGAGCTGTTTTTT. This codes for CASSFSGTGELFF.

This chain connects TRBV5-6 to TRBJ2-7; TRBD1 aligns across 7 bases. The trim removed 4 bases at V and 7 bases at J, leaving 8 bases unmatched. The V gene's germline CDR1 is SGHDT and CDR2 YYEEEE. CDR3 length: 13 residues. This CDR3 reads CASSLGQAREQYF. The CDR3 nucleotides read TGTGCCAGCAGCCTAGGACAGGCCAGAGAGCAGTACTTC.

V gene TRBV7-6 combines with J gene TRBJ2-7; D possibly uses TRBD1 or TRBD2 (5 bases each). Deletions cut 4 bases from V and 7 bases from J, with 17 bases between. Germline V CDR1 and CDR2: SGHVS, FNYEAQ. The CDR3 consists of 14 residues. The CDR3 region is CASSSSGTRAEQYF. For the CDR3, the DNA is TGTGCCAGCAGCTCATCCGGGACCCGGGCAGAGCAGTACTTC.

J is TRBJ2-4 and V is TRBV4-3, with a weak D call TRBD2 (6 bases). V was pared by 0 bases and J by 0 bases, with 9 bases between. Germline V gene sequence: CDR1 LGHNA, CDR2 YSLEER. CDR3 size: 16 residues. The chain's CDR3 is CASSQDGSGAKNIQYF. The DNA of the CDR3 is TGCGCCAGCAGCCAAGATGGTAGCGGAGCCAAAAACATTCAGTACTTC.

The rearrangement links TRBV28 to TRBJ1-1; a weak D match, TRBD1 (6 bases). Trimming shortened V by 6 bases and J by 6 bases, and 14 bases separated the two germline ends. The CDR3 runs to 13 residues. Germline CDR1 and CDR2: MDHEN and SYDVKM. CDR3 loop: CASSPQGIAEAFF. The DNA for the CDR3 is TGTGCCAGCAGCCCACAGGGTATCGCTGAAGCTTTCTTT.

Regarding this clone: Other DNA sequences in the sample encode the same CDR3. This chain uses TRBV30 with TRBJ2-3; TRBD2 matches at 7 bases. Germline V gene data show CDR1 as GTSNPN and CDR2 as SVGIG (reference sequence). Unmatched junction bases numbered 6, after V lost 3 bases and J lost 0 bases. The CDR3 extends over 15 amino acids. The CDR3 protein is CAWSAGTTSTDTQYF. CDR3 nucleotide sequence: TGTGCCTGGAGCGCTGGGACTACTAGCACAGATACGCAGTATTTT.

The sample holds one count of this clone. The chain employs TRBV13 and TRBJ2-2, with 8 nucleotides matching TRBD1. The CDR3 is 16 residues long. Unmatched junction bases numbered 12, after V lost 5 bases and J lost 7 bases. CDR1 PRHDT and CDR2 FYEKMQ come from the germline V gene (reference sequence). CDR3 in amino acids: CASSKPPDRASGELFF. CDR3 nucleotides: TGTGCCAGCAGCAAGCCCCCGGACAGGGCAAGCGGGGAGCTGTTTTTT.

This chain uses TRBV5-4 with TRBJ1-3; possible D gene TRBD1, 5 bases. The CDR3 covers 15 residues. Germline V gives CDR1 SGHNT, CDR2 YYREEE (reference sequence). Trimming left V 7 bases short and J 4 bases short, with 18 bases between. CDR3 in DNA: TGTGCCAGCGCCGTGGGACCCTACCAGGGAAACACCATATATTTT. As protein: CASAVGPYQGNTIYF.

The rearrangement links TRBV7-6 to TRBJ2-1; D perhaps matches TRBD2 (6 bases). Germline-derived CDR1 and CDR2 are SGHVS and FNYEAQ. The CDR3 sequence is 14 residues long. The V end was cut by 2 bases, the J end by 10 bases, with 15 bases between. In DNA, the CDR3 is TGTGCCAGCAGCTTAAGTACGGTGAGCGGGGAGCAGTTCTTC. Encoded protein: CASSLSTVSGEQFF.

CDR3 in amino acids: CSVEAQTNYGYTF. CDR3 DNA: TGCAGCGTTGAAGCACAGACTAACTATGGCTACACCTTC. The V gene is TRBV29-1, the J gene TRBJ1-2; D is unresolved. The CDR3 spans 13 residues. Per germline, CDR1 SQVTM and CDR2 ANQGSEA. Between the trimmed V and J ends, which lost 1 base and 0 bases, there was a span of 6 bases. Complete variable domain (other parts from reference TRBV29-1 and TRBJ1-2): SAVISQKPSRDICQRGTSLTIQCQVDSQVTMMFWYRQQPGQSLTLIATANQGSEATYESGFVIDKFPISRPNLTFSTLTVSNMSPEDSSIYLCSVEAQTNYGYTFGSGTRLTVV.